Included here is one T cell receptor beta chain sequence, with context. The data were taken from a study of graft-versus-host responses after intestinal transplantation. Libraries were prepared by immunoSEQ multiplex PCR; TCRdb keeps only in-frame clonotypes and omits some of them. The sample has 9,900 or so clones, 92% seen once. The CDR3 covers 13 residues. Germline V lookup: CDR1 MNHNY, CDR2 SVGAGI (reference sequence). J was trimmed by 8 bases and V by 10 bases; bases with no gene match: 8. The sequenced sample was PBMCs, obtained approximately 40 days after intestinal transplantation. This chain connects TRBV6-6 to TRBJ1-2; 12 bases are shared with TRBD1. The receptor was isolated from a human patient who received an intestinal transplant, so some T cells may come from the graft donor. The CDR3 protein is CAITGTGGIGYTF. CDR3 DNA: TGTGCCATTACCGGGACAGGGGGCATCGGCTACACCTTC.